This T cell receptor (beta chain) was retrieved from a study of CD8+CD57+ T cells in acquired aplastic anemia. On the study more broadly: For CD4+ cells, healthy donors had an average of about 10 million reads.

General study findings and limits: Around 29 CD8+ CDR3 sequences were shared between patients and controls.

This CDR3 region has 11 residues. As to this clonotype: Its antigen is as yet unknown. At one of its ends the junction is not consistent with the germline gene, which may arise from a read error.

Using genomic DNA as the template, TCR beta VDJ and CDR3 profiling was carried out. TCRdb processed the reads anew with MiXCR; each CDR3 protein has one entry. Of around 400,000 distinct CDR3 sequences in the sample, around 72% were seen once. The chain uses TRBV12-3 or TRBV12-4 and TRBJ1-2, with D hard to call. The source is a human donor in good health, serving as a control. Sequences were obtained from sorted CD4+, CD8+, or CD8+CD57+ T cells (not recorded which) from PBMCs. CDR3 region: CASSTREGYQF. The DNA for the CDR3 is TGTGCCAGCAGTACAAGGGAGGGCTACCAGTTC.